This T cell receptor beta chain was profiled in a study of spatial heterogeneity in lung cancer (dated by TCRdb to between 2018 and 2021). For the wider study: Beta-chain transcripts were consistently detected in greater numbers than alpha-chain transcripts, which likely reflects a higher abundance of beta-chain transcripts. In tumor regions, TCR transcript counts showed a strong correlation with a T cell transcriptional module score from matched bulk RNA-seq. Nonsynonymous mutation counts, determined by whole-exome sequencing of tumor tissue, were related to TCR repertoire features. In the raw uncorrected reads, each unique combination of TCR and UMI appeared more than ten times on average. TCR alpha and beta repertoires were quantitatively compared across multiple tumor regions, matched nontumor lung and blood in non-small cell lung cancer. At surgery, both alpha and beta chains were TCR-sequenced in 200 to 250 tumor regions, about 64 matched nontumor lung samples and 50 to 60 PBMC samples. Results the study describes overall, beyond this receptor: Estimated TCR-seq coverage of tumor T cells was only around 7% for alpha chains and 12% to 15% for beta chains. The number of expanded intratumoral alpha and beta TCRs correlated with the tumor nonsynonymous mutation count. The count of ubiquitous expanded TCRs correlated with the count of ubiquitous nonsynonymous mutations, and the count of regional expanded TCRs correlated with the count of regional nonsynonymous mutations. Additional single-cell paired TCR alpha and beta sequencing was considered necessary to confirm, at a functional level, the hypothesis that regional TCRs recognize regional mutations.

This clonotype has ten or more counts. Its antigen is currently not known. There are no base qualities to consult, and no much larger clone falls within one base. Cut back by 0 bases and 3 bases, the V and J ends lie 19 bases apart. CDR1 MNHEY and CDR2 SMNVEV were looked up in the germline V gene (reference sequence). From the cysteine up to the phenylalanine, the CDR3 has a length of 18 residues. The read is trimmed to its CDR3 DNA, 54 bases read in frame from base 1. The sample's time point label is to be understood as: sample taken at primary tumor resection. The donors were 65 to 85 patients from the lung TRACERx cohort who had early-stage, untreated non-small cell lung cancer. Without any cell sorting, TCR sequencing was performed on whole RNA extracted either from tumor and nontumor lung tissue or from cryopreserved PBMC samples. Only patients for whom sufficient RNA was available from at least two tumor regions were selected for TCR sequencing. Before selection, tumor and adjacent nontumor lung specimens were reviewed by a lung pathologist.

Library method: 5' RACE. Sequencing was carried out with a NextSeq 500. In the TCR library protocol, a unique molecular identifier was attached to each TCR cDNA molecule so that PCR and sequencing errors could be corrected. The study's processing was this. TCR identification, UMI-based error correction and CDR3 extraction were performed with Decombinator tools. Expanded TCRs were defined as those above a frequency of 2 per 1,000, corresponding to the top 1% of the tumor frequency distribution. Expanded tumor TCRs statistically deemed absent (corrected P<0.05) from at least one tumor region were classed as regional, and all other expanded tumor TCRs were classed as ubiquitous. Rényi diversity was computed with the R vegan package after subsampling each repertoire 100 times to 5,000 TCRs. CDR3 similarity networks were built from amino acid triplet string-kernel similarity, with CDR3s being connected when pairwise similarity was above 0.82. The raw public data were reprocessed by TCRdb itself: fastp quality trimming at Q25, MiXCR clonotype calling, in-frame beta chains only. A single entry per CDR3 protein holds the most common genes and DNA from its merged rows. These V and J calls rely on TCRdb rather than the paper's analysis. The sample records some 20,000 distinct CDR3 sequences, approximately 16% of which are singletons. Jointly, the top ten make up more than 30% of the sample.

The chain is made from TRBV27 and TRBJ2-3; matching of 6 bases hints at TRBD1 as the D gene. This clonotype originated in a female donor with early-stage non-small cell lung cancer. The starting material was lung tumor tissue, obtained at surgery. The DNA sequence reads TGTGCCAGCAGTTTATCCAGACGGCAGGGGAAAAGGACAGATACGCAGTATTTT. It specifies CASSLSRRQGKRTDTQYF.